A selection of T cell receptor beta chains follows, all from one sample in a study of T-cell memory formation after mild COVID-19. TCRdb passed the 5' RACE reads through MiXCR, listing each CDR3 protein once. In the table there are fewer than 700,000 distinct CDR3 sequences, less than 25% of which are singletons. The material sequenced was PBMCs or a T cell subset sorted from them (not recorded which). The receptors come from an adult woman who had mild COVID-19 (a few samples of this study predate the infection). Cell type and time point are not known. Both conserved end residues are part of each CDR3. D genes are given only for firm matches. Clone size, where shown, is once, few, many, or a class for clones that have expanded.

cdr3_aa,cdr3_nt,j_call,clone_size,v_call,d_call
CASNEDGNRQETQYF,TGTGCCAGCAACGAAGACGGGAACAGGCAAGAGACCCAGTACTTC,TRBJ2-5,NA,TRBV7-9,NA
CASSESVLAPTGELFF,TGTGCCAGCAGTGAATCTGTACTAGCTCCCACCGGGGAGCTGTTTTTT,TRBJ2-2,few,TRBV25-1,NA
CASSLATGGTQYF,TGTGCCAGCAGCTTAGCGACAGGGGGGACCCAGTACTTC,TRBJ2-5,NA,TRBV7-9,TRBD1
CASSLEGLAGEYEQYF,TGTGCCAGCAGCTTGGAAGGACTAGCGGGAGAATACGAGCAGTACTTC,TRBJ2-7,NA,TRBV7-3,TRBD2
CASSWGGGASYEQYF,TGTGCCAGCAGTTGGGGAGGGGGCGCTTCCTACGAGCAGTACTTC,TRBJ2-7,few,TRBV27,NA
CASSATVNAGGTQHF,TGTGCCAGCAGTGCGACAGTAAACGCCGGGGGGACCCAGCATTTT,TRBJ1-5,many,TRBV3-1,NA
CASSPRHLLLETQYF,TGTGCCAGCAGCCCTCGACACCTTCTCCTAGAGACCCAGTACTTC,TRBJ2-5,few,TRBV7-2,NA
CASSQTGTEFSGANVLTF,TGTGCCAGCAGCCAGACCGGGACAGAGTTCTCTGGGGCCAACGTCCTGACTTTC,TRBJ2-6,few,TRBV14,TRBD1
CATSEVTGGVETQYF,TGTGCCACCAGTGAAGTTACAGGGGGCGTAGAGACCCAGTACTTC,TRBJ2-5,NA,TRBV24-1,TRBD1
CAWSPGQLSNQPQHF,TGTGCCTGGAGTCCGGGACAGCTTAGCAATCAGCCCCAGCATTTT,TRBJ1-5,few,TRBV30,TRBD1
CSARVINRPAAGNTIYF,TGCAGTGCTAGAGTGATCAACAGGCCCGCCGCTGGAAACACCATATATTTT,TRBJ1-3,NA,TRBV20-1,NA
CASSHTGVEPYNEQFF,TGCGCCAGCAGCCACACGGGGGTGGAGCCCTACAATGAGCAGTTCTTC,TRBJ2-1,NA,TRBV4-1,NA
CASRRQTKNTGELFF,TGTGCCAGCAGGCGACAGACGAAAAACACCGGGGAGCTGTTTTTT,TRBJ2-2,few,TRBV6-5,NA
CASSLTTGTSAAYEQYF,TGTGCCAGCAGTTTAACTACCGGGACTAGCGCAGCCTACGAGCAGTACTTC,TRBJ2-7,NA,TRBV6-5,TRBD2
CASRNGVQEQFF,TGCGCCAGCAGAAATGGGGTTCAAGAGCAGTTCTTC,TRBJ2-1,NA,TRBV5-1,NA
CSASKASGRSYNEQFF,TGCAGTGCTAGTAAGGCTAGCGGGAGGTCCTACAATGAGCAGTTCTTC,TRBJ2-1,few,TRBV20-1,TRBD2
CASSSGGGSGYTF,TGTGCCAGCAGTTCAGGGGGCGGGAGTGGCTACACCTTC,TRBJ1-2,few,TRBV12-3/TRBV12-4,TRBD1
CASSLEAGELFF,TGTGCCAGCAGCTTAGAGGCCGGGGAGCTGTTTTTT,TRBJ2-2,many,TRBV7-9,NA
CASSGQFNYGYTF,TGTGCCAGCAGTGGACAGTTTAACTATGGCTACACCTTC,TRBJ1-2,few,TRBV12-3/TRBV12-4,NA
CAWTGLWGEQYF,TGTGCCTGGACGGGTTTGTGGGGCGAGCAGTACTTC,TRBJ2-7,NA,TRBV30,NA
CASSRLGVYGYTF,TGTGCCAGCAGTAGACTAGGGGTATATGGCTACACCTTC,TRBJ1-2,NA,TRBV12-3/TRBV12-4,NA
CASSTGQSSTDTQYF,TGCGCCAGCAGCACGGGACAATCTAGCACAGATACGCAGTATTTT,TRBJ2-3,NA,TRBV5-1,NA
CASMTVRTNTQYF,TGTGCCAGCATGACCGTCAGAACTAATACGCAGTATTTT,TRBJ2-3,NA,TRBV12-3/TRBV12-4,NA
CASSPSTSGSPRRTKNIQYF,TGTGCCAGCTCACCAAGTACTAGCGGGAGCCCCAGGCGAACCAAAAACATTCAGTACTTC,TRBJ2-4,NA,TRBV18,TRBD2